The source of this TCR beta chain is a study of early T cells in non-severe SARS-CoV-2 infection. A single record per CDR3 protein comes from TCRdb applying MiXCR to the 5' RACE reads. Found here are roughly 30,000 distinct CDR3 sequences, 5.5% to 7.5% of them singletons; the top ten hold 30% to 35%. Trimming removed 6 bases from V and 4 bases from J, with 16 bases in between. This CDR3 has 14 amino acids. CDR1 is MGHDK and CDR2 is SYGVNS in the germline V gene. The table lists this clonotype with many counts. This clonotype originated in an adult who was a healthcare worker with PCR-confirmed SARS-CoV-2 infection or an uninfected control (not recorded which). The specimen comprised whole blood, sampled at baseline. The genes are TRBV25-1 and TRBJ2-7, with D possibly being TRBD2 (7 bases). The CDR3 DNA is TGTGCCAGCAGAGCCCCGGGGGGCGGATACGAGCAGTACTTC. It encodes CASRAPGGGYEQYF.